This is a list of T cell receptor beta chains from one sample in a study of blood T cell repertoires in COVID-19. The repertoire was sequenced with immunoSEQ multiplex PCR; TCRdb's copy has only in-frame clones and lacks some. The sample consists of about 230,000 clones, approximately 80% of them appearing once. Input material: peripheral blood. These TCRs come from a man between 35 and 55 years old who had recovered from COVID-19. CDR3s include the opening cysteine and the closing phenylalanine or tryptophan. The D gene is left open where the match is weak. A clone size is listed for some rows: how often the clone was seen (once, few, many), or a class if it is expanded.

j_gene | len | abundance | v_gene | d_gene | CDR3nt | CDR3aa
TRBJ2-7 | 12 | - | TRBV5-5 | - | TGTGCCAGCAGCTTCCCCGGGGGCGAGCAGTACTTC | CASSFPGGEQYF
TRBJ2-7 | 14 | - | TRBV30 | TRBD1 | TGTGCCTGGAGTGGGGGACAGGGAGGCTACGAGCAGTACTTC | CAWSGGQGGYEQYF
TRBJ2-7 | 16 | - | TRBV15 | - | TGTGCCACCAGCAGAGATGACACAGCCCCCTCCTACGAGCAGTACTTC | CATSRDDTAPSYEQYF
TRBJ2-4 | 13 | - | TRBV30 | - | TGTGCCTGGAGTGGGGCGAGATTGAACATTCAGTACTTC | CAWSGARLNIQYF
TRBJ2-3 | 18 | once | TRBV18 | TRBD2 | TGTGCCAGCTCACCCGGGACTAGCGGGAGGGTTGGCACAGATACGCAGTATTTT | CASSPGTSGRVGTDTQYF
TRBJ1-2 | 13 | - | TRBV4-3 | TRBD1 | TGCGCCAGCAGTCGTCAGGGGGTAAATGGCTACACCTTC | CASSRQGVNGYTF
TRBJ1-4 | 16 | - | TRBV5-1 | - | TGCGCCAGCAGCTTGGTCGGGACTGGGGCGGGGGAAAAACTGTTTTTT | CASSLVGTGAGEKLFF
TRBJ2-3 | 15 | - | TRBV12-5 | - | TGTGCTAGTGGTTTGTCGGAGGGGATCACAGATACGCAGTATTTT | CASGLSEGITDTQYF
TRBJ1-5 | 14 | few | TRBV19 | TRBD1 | TGTGCCAGTAGTAAGGACAGGGGCAATCAGCCCCAGCATTTT | CASSKDRGNQPQHF
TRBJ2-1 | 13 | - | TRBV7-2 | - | TGTGCCAGCAGCTTAGGTCGGGACAATGAGCAGTTCTTC | CASSLGRDNEQFF
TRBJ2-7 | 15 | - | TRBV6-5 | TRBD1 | TGTGCCAGCAGTTACTCCCGGACAGGGGGCTACGAGCAGTACTTC | CASSYSRTGGYEQYF
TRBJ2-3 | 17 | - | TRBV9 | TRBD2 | TGTGCCAGCAGCCGAACTACCGGGACTAGCGGGAGTAATACGCAGTATTTT | CASSRTTGTSGSNTQYF
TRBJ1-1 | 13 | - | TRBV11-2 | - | TGTGCCAGCAGCTTAGTCGTACAGACTGAAGCTTTCTTT | CASSLVVQTEAFF
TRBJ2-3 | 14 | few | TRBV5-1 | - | TGCGCCAGCAGCTTGGGTACAGGCACAGATACGCAGTATTTT | CASSLGTGTDTQYF
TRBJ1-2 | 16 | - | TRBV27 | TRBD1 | TGTGCCAGCAGTTTAATCGCGACAGGGGGCCCCAGAAGCTACACCTTC | CASSLIATGGPRSYTF
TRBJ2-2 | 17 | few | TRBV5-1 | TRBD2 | TGCGCCAGCAGCTCGGGACTAGCGGGGGGCCCCACCGGGGAGCTGTTTTTT | CASSSGLAGGPTGELFF
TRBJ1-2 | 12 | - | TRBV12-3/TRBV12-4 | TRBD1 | TGTGCCAGCCGGGACAGCGCCTATGGCTACACCTTC | CASRDSAYGYTF
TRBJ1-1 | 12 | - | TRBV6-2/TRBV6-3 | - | TGTGCCAGCAGTTACGTCGAGACTGAAGCTTTCTTT | CASSYVETEAFF
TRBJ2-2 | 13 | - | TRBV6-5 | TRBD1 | TGTGCCAGCAGAGGACAGGGCGCCGGGGAGCTGTTTTTT | CASRGQGAGELFF
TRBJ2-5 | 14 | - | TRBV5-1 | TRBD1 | TGCGCCAGCAGAACCACGACAGGGAAAGAGACCCAGTACTTC | CASRTTTGKETQYF
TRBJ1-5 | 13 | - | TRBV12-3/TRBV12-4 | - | TGTGCCAGCAGTTTGTCGGGGGGTCAGCCCCAGCATTTT | CASSLSGGQPQHF
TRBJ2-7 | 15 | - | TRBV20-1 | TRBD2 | TGCAGTGCTAGTCTGACTAGCGGGTATACCTACGAGCAGTACTTC | CSASLTSGYTYEQYF
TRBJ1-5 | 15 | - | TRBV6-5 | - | TGTGCCAGCAGCCGCCACAGGGTAGGAGGCCAGCCCCAGCATTTT | CASSRHRVGGQPQHF
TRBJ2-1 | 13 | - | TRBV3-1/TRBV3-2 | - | TGTGCCAGCACCTCAGCGGTTGGGAATGAGCAGTTCTTC | CASTSAVGNEQFF
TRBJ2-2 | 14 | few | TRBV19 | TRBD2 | TGTGCCAGTAGTCCTCGACGGGGGGCCGGGGAGCTGTTTTTT | CASSPRRGAGELFF
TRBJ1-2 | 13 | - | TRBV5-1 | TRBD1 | TGCGCCAGCAGCGGGACAGGACACTATGGCTACACCTTC | CASSGTGHYGYTF
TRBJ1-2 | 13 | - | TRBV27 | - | TGTGCCAGCAGGGAATGGGGACTCCATGGCTACACCTTC | CASREWGLHGYTF
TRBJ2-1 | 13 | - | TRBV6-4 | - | TGTGCCAGCAGTGACCAAGGGGGCAATGAGCAGTTCTTC | CASSDQGGNEQFF
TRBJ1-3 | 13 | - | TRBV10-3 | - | TGTGCCATCACCAGGTCTTCTGGAAACACCATATATTTT | CAITRSSGNTIYF
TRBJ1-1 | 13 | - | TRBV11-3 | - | TGTGCCAGCAGCTTAGATGGAGACAGGCGGGCTTTCTTT | CASSLDGDRRAFF
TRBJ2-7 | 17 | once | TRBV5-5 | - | TGTGCCAGCAGCTTGGGGCGGACAGCGCGCCATTTCTACGAGCAGTACTTC | CASSLGRTARHFYEQYF
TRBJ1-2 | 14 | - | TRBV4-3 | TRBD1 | TGCGCCAGCAGCCAAGATAGGGGGCGGCGGGGCTACACCTTC | CASSQDRGRRGYTF
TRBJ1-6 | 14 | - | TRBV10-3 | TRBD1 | TGTGCCGTTGGGACAGGGGGCCTAGATTCACCCCTCCACTTT | CAVGTGGLDSPLHF
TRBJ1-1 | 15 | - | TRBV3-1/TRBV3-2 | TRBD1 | TGTGCCAGCAGCCGGTTAGGACAGGGGGACACTGAAGCTTTCTTT | CASSRLGQGDTEAFF